This TCR beta chain was recovered during a study of CD8 T cells in ankylosing spondylitis. The study, taken as a whole, reports: A motif in TCR beta, a set of under ten highly homologous variants, appeared characteristic of ankylosing spondylitis blood. Disease-linked clones were reportedly significantly enriched in matched ankylosing spondylitis synovial fluid. Disease-linked clones bore a CD8+ phenotype, appearing relatively rarely in peripheral blood.

In the case of this clonotype: The antigen remains undetermined.

Scientists made TCR beta libraries using quantitative 5'-RACE with molecular barcodes. TCRdb used MiXCR to reprocess the 5' RACE reads, holding one entry per CDR3 protein. The sample lists 200,000 to 250,000 distinct CDR3 sequences, 8% to 11% occurring once. The sequence came from a male donor with ankylosing spondylitis or in good health (not recorded which). The sequencing sample was made of blood, either unsorted or a sorted T cell fraction (not recorded which).

CDR3 residues: CSADSRTRGSYEQYF. CDR3 sequence (DNA): TGCAGTGCCGACTCCAGGACACGGGGCTCCTACGAGCAGTACTTC. The chain links TRBV20-1 to TRBJ2-7; perhaps D is TRBD1 or TRBD2 (5 bases each). Germline V gene lookup returns CDR1 DFQATT and CDR2 SNEGSKA (reference sequence). The CDR3 length is 15 residues. V was trimmed by 6 bases and J by 0 bases, leaving 18 bases between them.